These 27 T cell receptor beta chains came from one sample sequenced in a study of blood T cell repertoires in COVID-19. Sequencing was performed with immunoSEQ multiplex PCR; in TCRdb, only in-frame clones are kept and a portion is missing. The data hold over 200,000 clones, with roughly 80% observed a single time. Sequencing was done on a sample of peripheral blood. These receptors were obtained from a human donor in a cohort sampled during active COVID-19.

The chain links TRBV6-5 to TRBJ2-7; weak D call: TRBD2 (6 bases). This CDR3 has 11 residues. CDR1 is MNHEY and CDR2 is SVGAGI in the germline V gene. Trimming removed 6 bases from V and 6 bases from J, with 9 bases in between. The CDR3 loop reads CASRWGVEQYF. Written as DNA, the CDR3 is TGTGCCAGCAGATGGGGGGTCGAGCAGTACTTC.

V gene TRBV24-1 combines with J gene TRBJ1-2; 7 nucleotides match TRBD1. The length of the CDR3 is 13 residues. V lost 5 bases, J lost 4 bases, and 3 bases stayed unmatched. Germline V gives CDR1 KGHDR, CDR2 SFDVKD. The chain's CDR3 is CATSADRVYGYTF. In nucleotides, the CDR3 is TGTGCCACCAGTGCCGACAGGGTCTATGGCTACACCTTC.

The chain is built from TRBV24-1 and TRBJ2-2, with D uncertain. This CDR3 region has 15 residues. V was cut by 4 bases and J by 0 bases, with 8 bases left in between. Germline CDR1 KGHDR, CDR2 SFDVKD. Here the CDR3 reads CATSETAANTGELFF. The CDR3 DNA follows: TGTGCCACCAGTGAGACTGCGGCGAACACCGGGGAGCTGTTTTTT.

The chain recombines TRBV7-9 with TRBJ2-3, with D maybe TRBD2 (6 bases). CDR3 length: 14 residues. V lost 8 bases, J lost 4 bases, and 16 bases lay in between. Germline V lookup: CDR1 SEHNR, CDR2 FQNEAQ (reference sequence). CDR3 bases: TGTGCCAGCCTGACCGGGAGCCCCCCAGATACGCAGTATTTT. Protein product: CASLTGSPPDTQYF.

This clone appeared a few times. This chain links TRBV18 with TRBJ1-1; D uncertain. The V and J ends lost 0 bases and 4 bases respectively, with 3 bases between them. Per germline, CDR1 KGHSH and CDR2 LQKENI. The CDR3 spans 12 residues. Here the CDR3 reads CASSPPITEAFF. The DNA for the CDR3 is TGTGCCAGCTCACCACCTATCACTGAAGCTTTCTTT.

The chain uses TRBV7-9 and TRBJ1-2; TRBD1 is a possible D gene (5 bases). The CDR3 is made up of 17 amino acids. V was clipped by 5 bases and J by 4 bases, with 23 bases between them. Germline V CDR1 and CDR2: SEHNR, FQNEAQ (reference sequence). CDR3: CASSLEGDPFRGYGYTF. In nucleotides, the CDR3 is TGTGCCAGCAGCCTAGAAGGGGATCCTTTTCGAGGCTATGGCTACACCTTC.

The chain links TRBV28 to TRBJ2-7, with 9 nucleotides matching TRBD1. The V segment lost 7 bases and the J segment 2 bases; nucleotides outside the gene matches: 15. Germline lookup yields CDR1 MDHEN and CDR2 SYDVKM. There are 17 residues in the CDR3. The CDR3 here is CASKGTGKRLGAYEQYF. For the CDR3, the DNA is TGTGCCAGCAAGGGGACAGGGAAACGCTTAGGGGCCTACGAGCAGTACTTC. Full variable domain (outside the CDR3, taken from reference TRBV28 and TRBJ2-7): DVKVTQSSRYLVKRTGEKVFLECVQDMDHENMFWYRQDPGLGLRLIYFSYDVKMKEKGDIPEGYSVSREKKERFSLILESASTNQTSMYLCASKGTGKRLGAYEQYFGPGTRLTVT.

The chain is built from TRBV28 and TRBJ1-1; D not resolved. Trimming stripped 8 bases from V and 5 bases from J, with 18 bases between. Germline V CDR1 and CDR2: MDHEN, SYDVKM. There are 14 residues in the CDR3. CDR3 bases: TGTGCCAGCTTAACGGCAGGAGGGTTTACTGAAGCTTTCTTT. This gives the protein CASLTAGGFTEAFF.

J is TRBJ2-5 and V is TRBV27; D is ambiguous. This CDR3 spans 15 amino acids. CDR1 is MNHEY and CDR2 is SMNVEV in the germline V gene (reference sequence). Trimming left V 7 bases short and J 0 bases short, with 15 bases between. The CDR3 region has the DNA TGTGCCAGCACCCTAACCCCGGAGTACCAAGAGACCCAGTACTTC. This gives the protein CASTLTPEYQETQYF.

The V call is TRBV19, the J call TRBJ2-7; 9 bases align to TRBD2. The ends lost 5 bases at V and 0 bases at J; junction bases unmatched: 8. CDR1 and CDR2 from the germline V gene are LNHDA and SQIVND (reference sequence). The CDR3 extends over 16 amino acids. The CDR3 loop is CASSALSGSISYEQYF. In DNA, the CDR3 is TGTGCCAGTAGTGCTCTTAGCGGGAGTATCTCCTACGAGCAGTACTTC. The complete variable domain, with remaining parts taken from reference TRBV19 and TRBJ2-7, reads DGGITQSPKYLFRKEGQNVTLSCEQNLNHDAMYWYRQDPGQGLRLIYYSQIVNDFQKGDIAEGYSVSREKKESFPLTVTSAQKNPTAFYLCASSALSGSISYEQYFGPGTRLTVT.

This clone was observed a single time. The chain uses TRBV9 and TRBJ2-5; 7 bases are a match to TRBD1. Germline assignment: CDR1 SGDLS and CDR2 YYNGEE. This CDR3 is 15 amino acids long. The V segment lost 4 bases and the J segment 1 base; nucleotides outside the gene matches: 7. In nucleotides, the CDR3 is TGTGCCAGCAGCCCACCCGGGACAGCCCAAGAGACCCAGTACTTC. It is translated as CASSPPGTAQETQYF.

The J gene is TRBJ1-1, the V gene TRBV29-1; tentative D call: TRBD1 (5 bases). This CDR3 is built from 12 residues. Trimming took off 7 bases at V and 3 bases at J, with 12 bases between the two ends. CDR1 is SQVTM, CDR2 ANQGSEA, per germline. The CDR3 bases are TGCAGCGCGGCAGGGCTAGACACTGAAGCTTTCTTT. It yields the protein CSAAGLDTEAFF.

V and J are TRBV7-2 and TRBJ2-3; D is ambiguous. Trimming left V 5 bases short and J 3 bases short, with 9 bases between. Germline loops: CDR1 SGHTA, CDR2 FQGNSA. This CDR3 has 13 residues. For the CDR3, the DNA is TGTGCCAGCAGCCGTAGAGGTACAGATACGCAGTATTTT. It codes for CASSRRGTDTQYF.

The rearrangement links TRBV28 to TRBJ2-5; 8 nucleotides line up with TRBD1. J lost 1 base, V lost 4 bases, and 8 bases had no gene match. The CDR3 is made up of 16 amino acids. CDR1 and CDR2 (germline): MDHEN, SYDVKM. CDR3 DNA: TGTGCCAGCAGTTCGGACAGGGAGTGGGCCCAAGAGACCCAGTACTTC. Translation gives CASSSDREWAQETQYF.

CDR3 sequence reads: CASSIRLAKTYEQYF. The CDR3 coding sequence is TGTGCCAGTAGTATTAGGCTAGCGAAGACCTACGAGCAGTACTTC. The chain combines TRBV19 with TRBJ2-7; the D gene is possibly TRBD2 (6 bases). CDR3 length: 15 residues. The V end lost 3 bases, the J end lost 2 bases, and 14 bases lay between the germline ends. Germline V gives CDR1 LNHDA, CDR2 SQIVND (reference sequence).

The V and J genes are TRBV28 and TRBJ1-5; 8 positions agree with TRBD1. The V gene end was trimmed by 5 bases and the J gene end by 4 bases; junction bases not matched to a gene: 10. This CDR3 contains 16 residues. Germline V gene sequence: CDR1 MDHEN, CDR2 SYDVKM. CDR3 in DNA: TGTGCCAGCAGTCCGTACCGGACAGGGAGAAATCAGCCCCAGCATTTT. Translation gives CASSPYRTGRNQPQHF.

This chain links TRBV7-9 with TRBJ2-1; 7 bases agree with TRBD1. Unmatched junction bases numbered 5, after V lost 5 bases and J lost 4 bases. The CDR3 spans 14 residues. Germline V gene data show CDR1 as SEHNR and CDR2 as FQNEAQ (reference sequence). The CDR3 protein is CASSTPTGYNEQFF. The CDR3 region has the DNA TGTGCCAGCAGCACCCCGACAGGGTACAATGAGCAGTTCTTC.

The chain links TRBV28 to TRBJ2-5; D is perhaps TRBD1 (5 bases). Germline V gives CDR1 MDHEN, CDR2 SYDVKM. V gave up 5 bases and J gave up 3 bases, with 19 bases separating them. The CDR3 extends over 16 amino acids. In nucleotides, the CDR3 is TGTGCCAGCAGTGGGGCAGGACGAAAGGAAGAAGAGACCCAGTACTTC. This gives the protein CASSGAGRKEEETQYF.

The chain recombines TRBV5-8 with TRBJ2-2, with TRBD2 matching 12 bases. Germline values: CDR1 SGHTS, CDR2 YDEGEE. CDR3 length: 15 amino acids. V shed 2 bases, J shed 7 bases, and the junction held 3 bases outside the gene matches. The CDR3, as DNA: TGTGCCAGCAGCTTACTAGCGGGAGGTGTCGGGGAGCTGTTTTTT. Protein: CASSLLAGGVGELFF.

In nucleotides, the CDR3 is TGCAGCGTTGACCTAACCTACGAGCAGTACTTC. Its protein product is CSVDLTYEQYF. The chain combines TRBV29-1 with TRBJ2-7; D not certain. Trimming stripped 3 bases from V and 2 bases from J, with 5 bases between. CDR3 length: 11 residues. Germline values: CDR1 SQVTM, CDR2 ANQGSEA.

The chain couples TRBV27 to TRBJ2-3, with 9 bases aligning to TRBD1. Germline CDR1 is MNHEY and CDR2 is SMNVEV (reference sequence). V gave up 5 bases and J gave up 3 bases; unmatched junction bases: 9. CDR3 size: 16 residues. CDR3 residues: CASSAWTGDQTDTQYF. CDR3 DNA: TGTGCCAGCAGTGCTTGGACAGGGGATCAGACAGATACGCAGTATTTT.

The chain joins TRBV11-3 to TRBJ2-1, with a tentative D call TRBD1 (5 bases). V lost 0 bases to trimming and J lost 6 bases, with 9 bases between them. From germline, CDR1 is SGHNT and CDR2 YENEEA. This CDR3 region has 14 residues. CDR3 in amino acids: CASSLENRLNEQFF. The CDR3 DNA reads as TGTGCCAGCAGCTTAGAAAACAGGCTCAATGAGCAGTTCTTC.

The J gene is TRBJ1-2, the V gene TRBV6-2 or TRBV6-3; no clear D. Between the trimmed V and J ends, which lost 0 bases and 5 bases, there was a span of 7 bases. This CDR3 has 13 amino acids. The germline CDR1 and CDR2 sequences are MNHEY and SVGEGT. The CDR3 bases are TGTGCCAGCAGTTACTCTTCCTTTTATGGCTACACCTTC. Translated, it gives CASSYSSFYGYTF.

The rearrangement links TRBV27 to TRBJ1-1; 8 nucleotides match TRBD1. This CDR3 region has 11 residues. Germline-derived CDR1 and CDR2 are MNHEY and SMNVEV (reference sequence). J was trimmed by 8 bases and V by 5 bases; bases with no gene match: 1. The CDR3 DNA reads TGTGCCAGCAGTAGGACAGGGGAAGCTTTCTTT. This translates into CASSRTGEAFF.

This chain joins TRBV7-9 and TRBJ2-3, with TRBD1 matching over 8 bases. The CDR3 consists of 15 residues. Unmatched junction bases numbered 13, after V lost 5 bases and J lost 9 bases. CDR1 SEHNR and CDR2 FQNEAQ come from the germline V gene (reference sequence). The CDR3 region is CASSGQGYSGATQYF. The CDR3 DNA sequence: TGTGCCAGCAGCGGACAGGGTTATAGTGGGGCGACGCAGTATTTT. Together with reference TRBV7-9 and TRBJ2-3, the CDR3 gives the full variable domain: DTGVSQNPRHKITKRGQNVTFRCDPISEHNRLYWYRQTLGQGPEFLTYFQNEAQLEKSRLLSDRFSAERPKGSFSTLEIQRTEQGDSAMYLCASSGQGYSGATQYFGPGTRLTVL.

The CDR3 coding sequence is TGTGCCAGCAGCCAGACAGGCCAAAACACTGAAGCTTTCTTT. It specifies CASSQTGQNTEAFF. This chain links TRBV9 with TRBJ1-1; weak D call: TRBD1 (6 bases). The CDR3 runs to 14 residues. Looked up from germline, CDR1 is SGDLS and CDR2 is YYNGEE. V was pared by 4 bases and J by 2 bases, with 12 bases between.

CDR3 in amino acids: CASSVPGTGPRGSYEQYF. Written as DNA, the CDR3 is TGTGCCAGCAGTGTACCCGGCACGGGGCCCCGGGGGTCCTACGAGCAGTACTTC. The V and J genes are TRBV2 and TRBJ2-7; D may be TRBD2 (6 bases). V was pared by 4 bases and J by 1 base, with 23 bases between. CDR3 length: 18 amino acids. Germline assignment: CDR1 SNHLY and CDR2 FYNNEI.